This TCR beta chain was profiled in a study of T cell responses to AZD1222 COVID-19 vaccine (dated by TCRdb to about 2021). Looking at the study overall: Because spike-specific TCR depth and breadth did not differ between the two schedules, AZD1222 recipients who got a second dose at roughly 4 weeks were pooled with those who got a second dose at roughly 12 weeks. Trial participants were enrolled into age subgroups of 18-55, 56-69 and 70-plus years, which contained 148, 28 and 57 TCR-sequenced participants, respectively. TCR sequencing covered some 250 trial participants: 207 given two doses of AZD1222 and 26 given two doses of MenACWY control vaccine.

The CDR3 regions of human TCRbeta chains were analyzed by immunosequencing. For the original study's pipeline: TCRs in the repertoires were matched against a reference library of SARS-CoV-2-specific TCRs that had been generated with the MIRA antigen-specificity platform. Breadth meant the fraction of unique TCRs that were SARS-CoV-2-associated, whereas depth meant the fraction of total T cells that were SARS-CoV-2-associated. Using the MIRA data, each spike-specific TCR was assigned both to the spike region to which the TCR was reactive and to a CD4 or CD8 class. Log10-transformed breadth and depth values were compared by one-way ANOVA with Sidak's multiple comparisons tests. TCRdb provides this immuneACCESS table in a form limited to in-frame rearrangements. Some clones are lacking; in checked studies, under half of them reflect an unresolved V gene, and why the rest are absent is not known. From that table come the V and J calls and clone size; the DNA was used to work out D and trimming. The sample table records more than 100,000 clones; around 91% of these occur just once. Clones ranked in the top ten supply around 4.8% of the sample.

The sample's time point, from its label and the paper: baseline before first vaccination. Vaccinee samples were obtained from the UK trials COV001 and COV002, which included a single-blind randomized controlled phase 2/3 trial of AZD1222 (ChAdOx1 nCoV-19) in healthy adults. For TCRbeta chain sequencing, PBMC samples were collected from trial participants at day 0 and at day 28 after the second dose. There are 18 amino acids in the CDR3, from cysteine to phenylalanine inclusive. Only the CDR3 DNA stays, 54 bases, in frame from base 1. At the junction V is shortened by 0 bases and J by 0 bases, with 12 bases in between. In the germline V gene (reference sequence), CDR1 corresponds to LGHDT and CDR2 to YNNKEL. Beyond this particular receptor, the publication reports: Participants were mostly white British, with more females than males. The authors suggested clonal diversity may have been underestimated. No day 14 peak-response samples were available, so repertoires were characterized only after the peak T cell response. Conclusions about previously exposed vaccinees are limited because only a handful of AZD1222 recipients were SARS-CoV-2 seropositive at baseline. In the small 56-69-year group, the increase in depth fell short of significance, most likely because of low power. Nearly half of unique spike-specific TCRs reportedly recognized epitopes outside regions mutated in the B.1.351 and B.1.1.7 variants. A significant rise in spike-specific TCR breadth and depth was observed after two AZD1222 doses relative to day 0 and relative to MenACWY recipients. Vaccine-associated CD4 TCRs spanned the whole spike protein, with dominant responses in regions 160-218 and 743-854.

Of note for this clone: Its binding antigen is unknown. No much larger clone exists at a distance of one base, and base qualities are not known.

In this chain, TRBV3-1 (or the pseudogene TRBV3-2) is recombined with TRBJ2-6, with no reliable assignment of the D segment. The source is an adult in good health. The sample was peripheral blood, taken on day 0 of AZD1222 vaccination. The DNA is TGTGCCAGCAGCCAAGATCGAGGCAGGTCCTCTGGGGCCAACGTCCTGACTTTC. Its protein is CASSQDRGRSSGANVLTF.